Listed here are 27 T cell receptor beta chains from one sample, sequenced in a study of blood T cell repertoires in COVID-19. The data were produced by immunoSEQ multiplex PCR, yet TCRdb's version contains in-frame clones alone and is incomplete. The profile shows about 220,000 clones, roughly 90% of them singletons. The sequenced sample consisted of PBMCs or T cells enriched from blood (not recorded which). These TCRs come from a woman aged 25 to 39 who had recovered from COVID-19.

This clone was found once. This chain joins TRBV6-5 and TRBJ2-2; 10 bases are shared with TRBD1. The CDR3 loop spans 15 amino acids. In germline, CDR1 is MNHEY, CDR2 SVGAGI. With V trimmed by 4 bases and J by 5 bases, 4 bases remained unmatched. The CDR3 sequence: CASSLTGGETGELFF. DNA for the CDR3: TGTGCCAGCAGTTTGACAGGGGGCGAAACCGGGGAGCTGTTTTTT.

Many counts were recorded for this clone. V and J are TRBV5-1 and TRBJ2-7; weak D call: TRBD2 (5 bases). CDR1 and CDR2 from the germline V gene are SGHRS and YFSETQ. The CDR3 consists of 15 residues. V was shortened by 0 bases and J by 1 base, with 11 bases between the two germline ends. CDR3 sequence: CASSLGPSPSYEQYF. CDR3 in DNA: TGCGCCAGCAGCTTGGGTCCTAGCCCATCCTACGAGCAGTACTTC.

This clone has more than one count but fewer than ten. V gene TRBV7-9 combines with J gene TRBJ1-4; D unresolved. Trimming removed 1 base at V and 8 bases at J, with 5 bases between. The CDR3 consists of 12 residues. The V gene's germline CDR1 is SEHNR and CDR2 FQNEAQ (reference sequence). The CDR3 DNA reads TGTGCCAGCAGCTTAGATCAGGAAAAACTGTTTTTT. Residues: CASSLDQEKLFF.

The chain carries TRBV4-3 and TRBJ1-1, with a possible D match to TRBD1 (6 bases). V lost 6 bases and J lost 1, with 12 bases in between. The CDR3 runs to 14 residues. Germline CDR1 LGHNA, CDR2 YSLEER. CDR3 sequence: CASRHRTENTEAFF. CDR3 nucleotide sequence: TGCGCCAGCAGACATAGGACAGAGAACACTGAAGCTTTCTTT.

The J gene is TRBJ1-2, the V gene TRBV5-6; D gene ambiguous. Germline V gene data show CDR1 as SGHDT and CDR2 as YYEEEE. CDR3 length: 14 amino acids. V was cut by 4 bases and J by 4 bases, with 14 bases left in between. The CDR3 DNA is TGTGCCAGCAGCGCGTTACAGACGTTCTATGGCTACACCTTC. Translation: CASSALQTFYGYTF.

The chain carries TRBV6-5 and TRBJ1-1, with D perhaps matching TRBD1 (6 bases). Germline V CDR1 and CDR2: MNHEY, SVGAGI. The CDR3 loop spans 13 amino acids. Trimming left V 6 bases short and J 7 bases short, with 15 bases between. CDR3 amino acids: CASSSDGQLEAFF. CDR3 bases: TGTGCCAGCAGCTCCGATGGACAGCTTGAAGCTTTCTTT.

The chain couples TRBV15 to TRBJ2-5, with 9 bases that match TRBD2. Germline CDR1 is LNHNV and CDR2 is YYDKDF (reference sequence). V gave up 0 bases and J gave up 2 bases; unmatched junction bases: 16. This CDR3 comprises 20 residues. The CDR3 protein is CATSRDVLGVVSGGQETQYF. The CDR3 nucleotides read TGTGCCACCAGCAGAGATGTACTAGGCGTAGTGAGCGGGGGGCAAGAGACCCAGTACTTC.

The rearrangement joins TRBV19 to TRBJ1-6; D is unclear. The V and J ends lost 3 bases and 10 bases respectively, with 13 bases between them. The CDR3 sequence is 14 residues long. CDR1 is LNHDA and CDR2 is SQIVND in the germline V gene (reference sequence). The CDR3 DNA reads TGTGCCAGTAGTATTTTGGGTGGAGACTCACCCCTCCACTTT. It translates to CASSILGGDSPLHF.

The chain links TRBV19 to TRBJ2-1; 7 bases agree with TRBD1. The germline V gene encodes CDR1 LNHDA and CDR2 SQIVND (reference sequence). Trimming at V came to 4 bases and at J to 7 bases, leaving 7 bases not matched to a gene. CDR3 size: 14 residues. The CDR3 bases are TGTGCCAGTAGTACTAGGGACAGCCGGAATGAGCAGTTCTTC. Residues: CASSTRDSRNEQFF. Supplemented by reference TRBV19 and TRBJ2-1, the full variable domain reads DGGITQSPKYLFRKEGQNVTLSCEQNLNHDAMYWYRQDPGQGLRLIYYSQIVNDFQKGDIAEGYSVSREKKESFPLTVTSAQKNPTAFYLCASSTRDSRNEQFFGPGTRLTVL.

The chain joins TRBV7-2 to TRBJ1-3, with D unresolved. V shed 3 bases and J shed 0 bases, with 6 bases lying between them. This CDR3 has 14 amino acids. Germline V CDR1 and CDR2: SGHTA, FQGNSA. Here the CDR3 DNA reads TGTGCCAGCAGCTTGGGCTTCTCTGGAAACACCATATATTTT. It codes for CASSLGFSGNTIYF.

The chain links TRBV5-1 to TRBJ1-1; TRBD1 agrees at 8 bases. This CDR3 region has 16 residues. Germline V gene lookup returns CDR1 SGHRS and CDR2 YFSETQ. Trimming took 2 bases from V and 2 from J; bases not matched to a gene: 8. The CDR3 DNA reads TGCGCCAGCAGCTTTCGGACAGGGTATGTTAACACTGAAGCTTTCTTT. It translates to CASSFRTGYVNTEAFF.

The chain employs TRBV19 and TRBJ2-5; 8 bases are shared with TRBD1. Germline assignment: CDR1 LNHDA and CDR2 SQIVND (reference sequence). There are 16 residues in the CDR3. The V and J ends lost 3 bases and 5 bases, in that order; junction bases with no gene match: 11. The CDR3 DNA is TGTGCCAGTAGTATTCAGGGGACAGGATCGATGGAGACCCAGTACTTC. Encoded protein: CASSIQGTGSMETQYF.

CDR3 coding DNA: TGTGCCAGCAGCTTAAATGGGGCCCCTGGAAACACCATATATTTT. This translates into CASSLNGAPGNTIYF. The rearrangement uses TRBV7-3 and TRBJ1-3, with a possible D match to TRBD1 (5 bases). Germline V gives CDR1 SGHTA, CDR2 FQGTGA. V shed 1 base and J shed 2 bases, with 9 bases lying between them. The length of the CDR3 is 15 residues.

This rearrangement joins TRBV11-1 to TRBJ2-1; 7 bases fit TRBD2. There are 15 residues in the CDR3. The germline V gene has CDR1 SGHAT and CDR2 FQDESV (reference sequence). V was clipped by 2 bases and J by 2 bases; unmatched bases: 3. The CDR3, as DNA: TGTGCCAGCAGCTTAAGGCGGGAGCCCTACAATGAGCAGTTCTTC. It translates to CASSLRREPYNEQFF.

This chain connects TRBV7-2 to TRBJ1-3, with D unclear. The CDR3 covers 16 residues. Germline V gene sequence: CDR1 SGHTA, CDR2 FQGNSA. Trimming took 2 bases from V and 4 from J, leaving 15 bases between them. In DNA form, the CDR3 reads TGTGCCAGCAGCTTATACGGTACGGGTCAAGGAAACACCATATATTTT. Its translation: CASSLYGTGQGNTIYF.

This clone was detected once. This chain uses TRBV7-2 with TRBJ1-2, with 9 nucleotides matching TRBD1. The CDR3 has 16 amino acids. Germline lookup yields CDR1 SGHTA and CDR2 FQGNSA. V shed 5 bases and J 6 bases; nucleotides not matched to a gene: 13. In nucleotides, the CDR3 is TGTGCCAGCAGCACCAGTCCCGGGACAGGGAAACATGGCTACACCTTC. It codes for CASSTSPGTGKHGYTF.

The CDR3 here is CASSIEHTAQETQYF. Written as DNA, the CDR3 is TGTGCCAGTAGTATAGAGCACACAGCACAAGAGACCCAGTACTTC. The chain couples TRBV19 to TRBJ2-5, with D uncertain. V lost 0 bases, J lost 2 bases, and 10 bases lay in between. Germline V gene data show CDR1 as LNHDA and CDR2 as SQIVND (reference sequence). CDR3 length equals 15 residues.

This chain joins TRBV7-9 and TRBJ1-1; D perhaps matches TRBD1 (5 bases). The CDR3 consists of 14 residues. The V gene lost 3 bases and the J gene lost 1 base, with 9 bases spanning the gap. Germline V gives CDR1 SEHNR, CDR2 FQNEAQ (reference sequence). The CDR3 reads CASSFHQGNTEAFF. The CDR3 DNA follows: TGTGCCAGCAGCTTTCACCAGGGGAACACTGAAGCTTTCTTT.

The chain carries TRBV9 and TRBJ2-7; 7 positions match TRBD1. The junction had 8 bases not matched to a gene; V was cut back by 2 bases and J by 0 bases. This CDR3 spans 16 amino acids. The germline CDR1 and CDR2 sequences are SGDLS and YYNGEE. The CDR3 sequence: CASSVLSTGTSYEQYF. CDR3 in DNA: TGTGCCAGCAGCGTCTTATCGACAGGGACCTCCTACGAGCAGTACTTC.

The chain uses TRBV24-1 and TRBJ2-2, with 7 bases that match TRBD2. With 5 bases clipped from V and 5 bases from J, the junction kept 13 bases outside the gene matches. Germline V gives CDR1 KGHDR, CDR2 SFDVKD. This CDR3 has 17 residues. CDR3 region: CATSAAGALAETGELFF. The DNA for the CDR3 is TGTGCCACCAGTGCCGCCGGCGCGCTAGCGGAAACCGGGGAGCTGTTTTTT.

This clone was seen only a few times. This chain uses TRBV9 with TRBJ2-5, with D possibly matching TRBD2 (6 bases). From germline, CDR1 is SGDLS and CDR2 YYNGEE. This CDR3 region has 16 residues. V lost 0 bases, J lost 3 bases, and 15 bases lay in between. This chain's CDR3 is CASSVGNERVKETQYF. The CDR3 region has the DNA TGTGCCAGCAGCGTAGGGAATGAGCGGGTGAAAGAGACCCAGTACTTC.

DNA for the CDR3: TGTGCCAGCTCACCCGGGGTGGGACAGGGAAATTCACCCCTCCACTTT. This codes for CASSPGVGQGNSPLHF. The chain has TRBV18 and TRBJ1-6, with 9 bases identical to TRBD1. Trimming cost V 3 bases and J 7 bases; bases outside gene matches: 7. Germline V gene data show CDR1 as KGHSH and CDR2 as LQKENI. The CDR3 is 16 residues long.

The chain employs TRBV5-4 and TRBJ1-3; D is perhaps TRBD1 (5 bases). Germline lookup yields CDR1 SGHNT and CDR2 YYREEE (reference sequence). This CDR3 contains 19 residues. The ends were cut back, 0 bases at V and 0 bases at J, with 19 bases in the middle. The CDR3 nucleotides read TGTGCCAGCAGCTTGGGGGGCCGGTTTGCGGGGAGCTCTGGAAACACCATATATTTT. Amino acid sequence: CASSLGGRFAGSSGNTIYF.

The genes are TRBV19 and TRBJ2-7; D is perhaps TRBD1 (6 bases). The germline CDR1 and CDR2 sequences are LNHDA and SQIVND (reference sequence). Trimming stripped 5 bases from V and 1 base from J, with 18 bases between. CDR3 length equals 16 residues. The CDR3, as DNA: TGTGCCAGTAGTCCATTCCGGACAGAAGGATCCTACGAGCAGTACTTC. Its translation is CASSPFRTEGSYEQYF.

The chain links TRBV5-1 to TRBJ2-4; 13 bases fit TRBD2. The CDR3 runs to 16 residues. The V segment lost 4 bases and the J segment 7 bases; nucleotides outside the gene matches: 8. CDR1 and CDR2 (germline): SGHRS, YFSETQ. The CDR3 DNA is TGCGCCAGCAGCCCGGCGACTAGCGGGGGGCCGAACATTCAGTACTTC. Protein: CASSPATSGGPNIQYF.

The chain uses TRBV19 and TRBJ1-5; 10 bases align to TRBD1. CDR1 and CDR2 (germline): LNHDA, SQIVND (reference sequence). The junction had 4 bases not matched to a gene; V was cut back by 6 bases and J by 2 bases. This CDR3 comprises 15 residues. CDR3 amino acids: CASRDRGVGNQPQHF. CDR3 nucleotides: TGTGCCAGTAGGGACAGGGGGGTCGGCAATCAGCCCCAGCATTTT.

This clone was counted once. The chain recombines TRBV5-1 with TRBJ1-1, with D uncertain. V was pared by 0 bases and J by 1 base, with 7 bases between. The CDR3 has 14 amino acids. Germline V gene data show CDR1 as SGHRS and CDR2 as YFSETQ. The CDR3 coding sequence is TGCGCCAGCAGCTTGGGGGCGGGGAACACTGAAGCTTTCTTT. It yields the protein CASSLGAGNTEAFF.